This TCR beta chain was documented in a study of lymphopenia after photon versus proton radiotherapy. Study-wide points: Under photons, naive T cells and diversity fell while effector/memory populations rose. After lymphocyte nadir, photon-treated repertoires showed oligoclonal expansion, especially CD8+ Temra.

J was trimmed by 4 bases and V by 0 bases; bases with no gene match: 4. This CDR3 spans 14 amino acids. Germline CDR1 reads SGHNT; CDR2 reads YYREEE (reference sequence). On this clone: Its antigen is as yet unknown.

Repertoires were generated with immunoSEQ multiplex PCR, while TCRdb's copy carries only in-frame clones and drops some. There are 20,000 to 25,000 clones in the sample; 75% to 90% occur only once, and 15% to 20% lies in the top ten. The gene calls are TRBV5-4 and TRBJ2-7; 7 nucleotides line up with TRBD1. This sample comprised peripheral blood, obtained from a patient treated with photon-based radiotherapy. This clonotype originated in a man aged 60 to 69 with pancreatic cancer. CDR3 sequence reads: CASSLEGGGYEQYF. In DNA form, the CDR3 reads TGTGCCAGCAGCTTGGAAGGGGGCGGGTACGAGCAGTACTTC.